Listed here is a single T cell receptor beta chain. The source of the sample is a study of cytomegalovirus exposure and HLA in healthy donors. Trimming removed 0 bases from V and 8 bases from J, with 7 bases in between. From germline, CDR1 is MNHEY and CDR2 SVGAGI. The CDR3 totals 12 residues. Vbeta (60) and Jbeta (13) primers were used in the PCR. Libraries were prepared by immunoSEQ multiplex PCR; TCRdb keeps only in-frame clonotypes and omits some of them. The sample holds 110,000 to 150,000 clones, approximately 80% seen once. The sample comprised PBMCs. The origin of this receptor is a male donor in good health and CMV-seronegative. V and J are TRBV6-5 and TRBJ1-2; D unresolved. The CDR3 loop reads CASSYSGEGYTF. DNA for the CDR3: TGTGCCAGCAGTTACTCCGGAGAGGGCTACACCTTC.